This TCR beta chain is drawn from a study of blood T cell repertoires in COVID-19. In the study overall: Samples came from the United States, Italy and Spain, spanning acute and convalescent COVID-19. T cells, B-cell-depleted T cells, or PBMCs provided the cDNA or gDNA that served as material.

After removal of 3 bases from V and 1 base from J, the junction contained 10 bases not matched to a gene. There are 16 residues in the CDR3. Germline-derived CDR1 and CDR2 are SGDLS and YYNGEE. Recruited during active infection, patients (from Seattle) were subsequently followed longitudinally. Source study methods: The authors estimated nucleated cell counts from reference gene primer amplification. Sequenced by immunoSEQ multiplex PCR; TCRdb stores in-frame clones only, minus some. V and J calls and clone size are as listed in that table; D and trimming were resolved from the DNA. The sample comprises some 120,000 clones, over 85% of which are singletons, and less than 5% rests with the top ten.

This receptor was identified in a man in his fifties or sixties with COVID-19, enrolled during active disease. The sequencing input was peripheral blood. The V gene is TRBV9, the J gene TRBJ2-7; 7 bases are shared with TRBD2. Written as DNA, the CDR3 is TGTGCCAGCAGCGAGCACGCGGGAGTACGTTCCTACGAGCAGTACTTC. As protein: CASSEHAGVRSYEQYF.